Below are 27 T cell receptor beta chains sequenced from a single sample in a study of shared clonotypes between healthy human individuals. Assay used: immunoSEQ multiplex PCR; TCRdb lists only in-frame clones, some missing. The sample has around 550,000 clones, almost 97% seen once. The sequenced sample consisted of naive CD4+ T cells sorted from blood. Subset indicated: CD45RA+ positively selected. The receptors were gathered from a woman between 25 and 40 years old in good health.

The chain joins TRBV7-9 to TRBJ2-2; TRBD2 aligns across 9 bases. This CDR3 contains 16 residues. Per germline, CDR1 SEHNR and CDR2 FQNEAQ (reference sequence). The J segment lost 3 bases and the V segment lost 4 bases, leaving 6 bases of the junction unmatched. The CDR3 bases are TGTGCCAGCAGCTCCGGGATAGCGGGGGACACCGGGGAGCTGTTTTTT. It is translated as CASSSGIAGDTGELFF.

The genes are TRBV5-1 and TRBJ2-5, with D uncertain. This CDR3 is 12 amino acids long. Germline V gene data show CDR1 as SGHRS and CDR2 as YFSETQ. V lost 4 bases to trimming and J lost 5 bases, with 9 bases between them. CDR3 protein: CASSGVGETQYF. In DNA, the CDR3 is TGCGCCAGCAGCGGGGTGGGGGAGACCCAGTACTTC.

V is TRBV30 and J is TRBJ1-1, with 9 bases lining up with TRBD1. The CDR3 runs to 11 residues. In germline, CDR1 is GTSNPN, CDR2 SVGIG (reference sequence). Trimming at V came to 5 bases and at J to 9 bases, leaving 4 bases not matched to a gene. CDR3 coding DNA: TGTGCCTGGTCAACAGGGGGCAAAGCTTTCTTT. It yields the protein CAWSTGGKAFF.

This clone has a single count. This chain uses TRBV10-3 with TRBJ1-1; the D is unclear. Germline CDR1 reads ENHRY; CDR2 reads SYGVKD. V was shortened by 7 bases and J by 3 bases, with 12 bases between the two germline ends. CDR3 length: 13 amino acids. For the CDR3, the DNA is TGTGCCATCAAAGTAGGAAGGGACACTGAAGCTTTCTTT. Amino acid sequence: CAIKVGRDTEAFF.

The CDR3 region is CASSFLSGGNTEAFF. CDR3 DNA sequence: TGTGCCAGCAGCTTTCTTTCAGGGGGGAACACTGAAGCTTTCTTT. The chain employs TRBV5-6 and TRBJ1-1, with TRBD1 identical over 7 bases. Germline lookup yields CDR1 SGHDT and CDR2 YYEEEE. CDR3 size: 15 residues. The trim removed 2 bases at V and 1 base at J, leaving 5 bases unmatched.

The chain employs TRBV5-8 and TRBJ1-2; D is perhaps TRBD1 (6 bases). Trimming pared 0 bases from V and 4 bases from J, leaving 19 bases between. The CDR3 is made up of 17 amino acids. The germline CDR1 and CDR2 sequences are SGHTS and YDEGEE. CDR3 in DNA: TGTGCCAGCAGCTTGGTGAAGGGACAACCGCGGGCCTATGGCTACACCTTC. Translating it yields CASSLVKGQPRAYGYTF.

The rearrangement links TRBV28 to TRBJ2-1; no firm D call. Trimming cost V 6 bases and J 6 bases, with 21 bases left between them. CDR3 size: 16 residues. Germline V gene lookup returns CDR1 MDHEN and CDR2 SYDVKM. The CDR3 region is CASSSPYREASNEQFF. CDR3 nucleotides: TGTGCCAGCAGCTCTCCTTATCGTGAGGCCTCCAATGAGCAGTTCTTC. Variable domain in full (rest from reference TRBV28 and TRBJ2-1): DVKVTQSSRYLVKRTGEKVFLECVQDMDHENMFWYRQDPGLGLRLIYFSYDVKMKEKGDIPEGYSVSREKKERFSLILESASTNQTSMYLCASSSPYREASNEQFFGPGTRLTVL.

The gene calls are TRBV6-5 and TRBJ1-5, with unresolved D. This CDR3 is built from 13 residues. Germline CDR1 and CDR2: MNHEY and SVGAGI. V was clipped by 5 bases and J by 3 bases, with 8 bases between them. For the CDR3, the DNA is TGTGCCAGCAGTCAGGACCTCAATCAGCCCCAGCATTTT. Protein sequence: CASSQDLNQPQHF.

This clone was picked up a small number of times. The chain combines TRBV30 with TRBJ1-5; D gene ambiguous. V lost 3 bases, J lost 7 bases, and 13 bases lay in between. The CDR3 loop spans 13 amino acids. CDR1 GTSNPN and CDR2 SVGIG come from the germline V gene (reference sequence). The CDR3, as DNA: TGTGCCTGGAGCCCCCGCCTGGGCCAGCCCCAGCATTTT. Its protein is CAWSPRLGQPQHF.

The rearrangement uses TRBV7-9 and TRBJ2-2; no firm D call. The V end lost 2 bases, the J end lost 6 bases, and 4 bases lay between the germline ends. Germline assignment: CDR1 SEHNR and CDR2 FQNEAQ (reference sequence). The CDR3 extends over 12 amino acids. CDR3 amino acids: CASSLPPGELFF. The CDR3 coding sequence is TGTGCCAGCAGCTTACCTCCCGGGGAGCTGTTTTTT. The full variable domain, its missing parts supplied by reference TRBV7-9 and TRBJ2-2, is DTGVSQNPRHKITKRGQNVTFRCDPISEHNRLYWYRQTLGQGPEFLTYFQNEAQLEKSRLLSDRFSAERPKGSFSTLEIQRTEQGDSAMYLCASSLPPGELFFGEGSRLTVL.

The chain carries TRBV4-2 and TRBJ2-1, with TRBD1 as a possible D gene (5 bases). CDR1 and CDR2 (germline): LGHNA, YNFKEQ. This CDR3 has 14 amino acids. V was cut by 0 bases and J by 6 bases, with 9 bases left in between. This CDR3 is CASSQEGLSNEQFF. DNA for the CDR3: TGTGCCAGCAGCCAAGAGGGGCTTAGCAATGAGCAGTTCTTC.

Only one count was recorded for this clone. The chain links TRBV11-1 to TRBJ2-7, with 10 bases matching TRBD2. This CDR3 has 14 residues. CDR1 is SGHAT and CDR2 is FQDESV in the germline V gene (reference sequence). With V trimmed by 5 bases and J by 12 bases, 13 bases remained unmatched. The CDR3 DNA is TGTGCCAGCAGCCAACCGGCTAGCGGGGGCCGCGCGTACTTC. The encoded protein is CASSQPASGGRAYF.

The chain couples TRBV19 to TRBJ2-3; 7 bases are a match to TRBD1. The germline V gene has CDR1 LNHDA and CDR2 SQIVND (reference sequence). Losses at the gene ends were 9 bases for V and 5 bases for J; bases not matched to a gene: 8. CDR3 length equals 13 residues. CDR3 residues: CASRTGGGDTQYF. The CDR3 DNA is TGTGCCAGCCGGACAGGCGGTGGAGATACGCAGTATTTT.

A word on this clone: The same CDR3 also results from other DNA sequences found in this sample. This chain connects TRBV5-1 to TRBJ2-1; D gene ambiguous. Germline V gene lookup returns CDR1 SGHRS and CDR2 YFSETQ. The CDR3 totals 12 residues. V lost 0 bases to trimming and J lost 6 bases, with 4 bases between them. As DNA, the CDR3 is TGCGCCAGCAGCTTGGAGGGCAATGAGCAGTTCTTC. Protein: CASSLEGNEQFF. The full variable domain, its missing parts supplied by reference TRBV5-1 and TRBJ2-1, is KAGVTQTPRYLIKTRGQQVTLSCSPISGHRSVSWYQQTPGQGLQFLFEYFSETQRNKGNFPGRFSGRQFSNSRSEMNVSTLELGDSALYLCASSLEGNEQFFGPGTRLTVL.

The genes are TRBV2 and TRBJ1-3; 9 bases map to TRBD1. With 6 bases clipped from V and 0 bases from J, the junction kept 3 bases outside the gene matches. Per germline, CDR1 SNHLY and CDR2 FYNNEI. The CDR3 length is 15 residues. CDR3 nucleotides: TGTGCCAGCAGAAGACAGGGGGTCTCTGGAAACACCATATATTTT. It yields the protein CASRRQGVSGNTIYF. Supplemented by reference TRBV2 and TRBJ1-3, the full variable domain reads EPEVTQTPSHQVTQMGQEVILRCVPISNHLYFYWYRQILGQKVEFLVSFYNNEISEKSEIFDDQFSVERPDGSNFTLKIRSTKLEDSAMYFCASRRQGVSGNTIYFGEGSWLTVV.

V is TRBV18 and J is TRBJ2-4, with D unclear. V lost 2 bases and J lost 11, with 16 bases in between. The CDR3 covers 14 residues. Looked up from germline, CDR1 is KGHSH and CDR2 is LQKENI. The chain's CDR3 is CASSPSTSPPFQYF. The DNA of the CDR3 is TGTGCCAGCTCACCATCGACAAGTCCACCGTTTCAGTACTTC. Full variable domain (outside the CDR3, taken from reference TRBV18 and TRBJ2-4): NAGVMQNPRHLVRRRGQEARLRCSPMKGHSHVYWYRQLPEEGLKFMVYLQKENIIDESGMPKERFSAEFPKEGPSILRIQQVVRGDSAAYFCASSPSTSPPFQYFGAGTRLSVL.

The V gene is TRBV19, the J gene TRBJ1-5, with D unresolved. CDR1 and CDR2 (germline): LNHDA, SQIVND (reference sequence). The V gene lost 0 bases and the J gene lost 6 bases, with 15 bases spanning the gap. The CDR3 has 16 amino acids. CDR3 in DNA: TGTGCCAGTAGTATAGATTCCGGTCGTCATCGTCAGCCCCAGCATTTT. Translation: CASSIDSGRHRQPQHF.

CDR3 coding DNA: TGTGCCAGCAGCCCGATAACAGGGATCGGAGAGACCCAGTACTTC. Protein sequence: CASSPITGIGETQYF. The chain recombines TRBV7-8 with TRBJ2-5; D is possibly TRBD1 (6 bases). V lost 5 bases and J 4 bases, leaving 17 bases between the germline ends. CDR3 length equals 15 residues. Germline CDR1 SGHVS, CDR2 FQNEAQ.

This clone was picked up one time. The chain couples TRBV5-1 to TRBJ1-1; the match to TRBD1 covers 7 bases. With 0 bases clipped from V and 6 bases from J, the junction kept 2 bases outside the gene matches. In germline, CDR1 is SGHRS, CDR2 YFSETQ. There are 13 residues in the CDR3. As DNA, the CDR3 is TGCGCCAGCAGCTTGGGCGACAGGGCTGAAGCTTTCTTT. Encoded protein: CASSLGDRAEAFF.

This rearrangement joins TRBV4-1 to TRBJ2-5; D unclear. The J call is doubtful: the DNA matches TRBJ2-7 better. CDR3 length equals 15 residues. Germline CDR1 MGHRA, CDR2 YSYEKL. In DNA form, the CDR3 reads TGCGCCAGCAGCCAAGACACCGTCGTTGGCAACGAGCAGTACTTC. It is translated as CASSQDTVVGNEQYF.

This chain connects TRBV19 to TRBJ1-2; TRBD1 might be the D (6 bases). Deletions cut 3 bases from V and 6 bases from J, with 11 bases between. Germline values: CDR1 LNHDA, CDR2 SQIVND (reference sequence). This CDR3 contains 13 residues. The CDR3: CASSIRGLDGYTF. CDR3 DNA: TGTGCCAGTAGTATCAGGGGCTTGGATGGCTACACCTTC.

This chain joins TRBV18 and TRBJ2-7, with 11 bases fitting TRBD2. Per the germline V gene, CDR1 is KGHSH and CDR2 is LQKENI. V lost 3 bases to trimming and J lost 3 bases; unmatched junction nucleotides: 1. The CDR3 runs 14 residues. The CDR3: CASSPLAGGYEQYF. In DNA form, the CDR3 reads TGTGCCAGCTCACCGCTAGCGGGGGGCTACGAGCAGTACTTC.

This sequence joins TRBV6-5 and TRBJ2-2, with D tentatively TRBD2 (6 bases). The V end lost 5 bases, the J end lost 3 bases, and 13 bases lay between the germline ends. The CDR3 contains 15 residues. CDR1 and CDR2 (germline): MNHEY, SVGAGI. CDR3 coding DNA: TGTGCCAGCAGTGTCGACGGAGGGTACACCGGGGAGCTGTTTTTT. Protein product: CASSVDGGYTGELFF.

The chain links TRBV11-2 to TRBJ2-7; 14 bases fit TRBD2. Germline values: CDR1 SGHAT, CDR2 FQNNGV. The CDR3 contains 17 residues. Trimming at V came to 5 bases and at J to 6 bases, leaving 12 bases not matched to a gene. This chain's CDR3 is CASSRHKTSGRVSEQYF. The CDR3 region has the DNA TGTGCCAGCAGCCGCCACAAGACTAGCGGGAGGGTTAGCGAGCAGTACTTC.

V usage is TRBV7-9 and J usage is TRBJ1-5; D is ambiguous. This CDR3 is 13 amino acids long. The germline V gene encodes CDR1 SEHNR and CDR2 FQNEAQ (reference sequence). With 1 base removed from V and 7 bases from J, the gap between germline ends came to 8 bases. CDR3 in DNA: TGTGCCAGCAGCTTAGAATGGGAGCAGCCCCAGCATTTT. This sequence encodes CASSLEWEQPQHF.

This chain links TRBV29-1 with TRBJ2-1; 10 nucleotides line up with TRBD1. CDR1 is SQVTM, CDR2 ANQGSEA, per germline. The V gene end was trimmed by 7 bases and the J gene end by 7 bases; junction bases not matched to a gene: 4. This CDR3 contains 12 residues. The DNA of the CDR3 is TGCAGCGCTAGGGGACAGGGGAATGAGCAGTTCTTC. This translates into CSARGQGNEQFF.

V and J are TRBV7-9 and TRBJ2-1; perhaps D is TRBD1 or TRBD2 (5 bases each). With 4 bases removed from V and 5 bases from J, the gap between germline ends came to 12 bases. CDR1 SEHNR and CDR2 FQNEAQ come from the germline V gene (reference sequence). CDR3 length equals 14 residues. The CDR3 bases are TGTGCCAGCAGCTCCACGGGACGCCACAATGAGCAGTTCTTC. Protein product: CASSSTGRHNEQFF.